The entry below gives a single T cell receptor (beta chain) sequence along with its context. The specificity of this receptor is unknown. Base qualities are not recorded, but no much larger clone differs from it by a single base. The CDR3 holds 15 amino acids from the cysteine to the phenylalanine. Only the CDR3 portion is preserved as DNA: 45 bases, with reading frame beginning at the first base. The germline V gene encodes CDR1 MGHRA and CDR2 YSYEKL. A distance of 12 bases separates the germline ends of V and J, which lose 4 bases and 0 bases respectively. This specimen comes from a study of blood T cell repertoires in COVID-19 (dated by TCRdb to the early 2020s). For the wider study: Samples from collaborators originated in the United States, Italy and Spain and spanned both the acute and convalescent phases of COVID-19. The prospective study material was composed of cDNA or gDNA derived from T cells, B-cell-depleted T cells, or PBMCs. The sample metadata nearly always contained a de-identified subject ID, COVID-19 status, age in years and sex. The repertoires were released in a freely available public database meant as a resource for research on the immune response to SARS-CoV-2. The dataset comprised deeply sampled blood TCRbeta repertoires from subjects exposed to, actively infected with, or recovered from COVID-19. Samples were obtained from the ongoing ImmuneRACE study (first 160 participants) and from about 1,300 subjects provided by 6 global collaborators. Where available, HLA class I and class II types were obtained from metadata supplied by the sample provider rather than from assay-based typing.

Whole blood was collected in K2EDTA tubes by collaborating institutions according to the institutions' own protocols. Collaborator samples were shipped for TCRbeta analysis as frozen whole blood, isolated PBMCs, or DNA extracted from either sample type. TCRbeta CDR3 regions were amplified from genomic DNA by means of the immunoSEQ Assay, a bias-controlled multiplex PCR. The paper's data handling went like this. Within the assay, amplification of reference gene primers was used to estimate how many nucleated cells each sample contained. Sequence reads were collapsed and filtered to measure the absolute abundance of every unique TCRbeta CDR3 rearrangement. Productive Simpson clonality was computed per sample as the square root of Simpson's diversity index over productive rearrangements. TCRdb holds this immuneACCESS table with in-frame rearrangements only. Some clones are missing; in checked studies, unresolved V genes explain under half, and the rest has no known cause. Clone size and the V and J calls come from that table; the DNA yielded D and trimming. This sample is represented by about 77,000 clones; 80% of them were singletons. 4% to 6% of the sample is in the top ten clones.

Study-wide conclusions, independent of this receptor: Clinical and demographic metadata were provided uncurated, with the amount varying by source and participant.

Sequencing used peripheral blood. The clonotype comes from a woman in her 70s with acute or convalescent COVID-19. Recombination joined TRBV4-1 with TRBJ1-1, with the D gene not confidently named. The nucleotide sequence is TGCGCCAGCAGCCGGCAGACATTGATGAACACTGAAGCTTTCTTT. This is translated as CASSRQTLMNTEAFF.